Presented here are 17 T cell receptor beta chains from one specimen sequenced in a study of blood T cells in healthy people across ages (dated by TCRdb to about 2015). The library was produced with 5' RACE. A second PCR of roughly 7 to 11 cycles was run with a J-beta primer mix and a sample-barcoded 5' primer. Using fastp trimming at Q25 and MiXCR clonotype assembly, TCRdb reanalyzed the public sequencing data and kept in-frame beta chains. Rows matching on CDR3 protein sequence are summarized as one entry with the most common DNA and genes. Across this sample there are 1.5 million to 2 million distinct CDR3 sequences, with about two fifths seen only once. 20% to 25% of the sample rests with the top ten. Material: blood. The receptors derive from a human donor in good health.

This clonotype has only a few counts. CDR3 in DNA: TGTGCCAGCAGTAGGGGGGGCCGCGCAGATACGCAGTATTTT. This gives the protein CASSRGGRADTQYF. The V and J genes are TRBV9 and TRBJ2-3; D possibly corresponds to TRBD2 (7 bases). Germline-derived CDR1 and CDR2 are SGDLS and YYNGEE. Trimming removed 5 bases at V and 4 bases at J, with 14 bases between. This CDR3 has 14 residues.

CDR3 nucleotides: TGTGCCAGCAGTTTACAGGGTACCAAGCAGCCCCAGCATTTT. Its translation is CASSLQGTKQPQHF. The chain links TRBV12-3 or TRBV12-4 to TRBJ1-5; D might be TRBD1 (5 bases). The ends were cut back, 2 bases at V and 7 bases at J, with 12 bases in the middle. The CDR3 contains 14 residues.

The genes are TRBV12-5 and TRBJ1-2; possible D gene TRBD1, 5 bases. The CDR3 contains 17 residues. CDR1 is LGHNT, CDR2 FRNRAP, per germline. Trimming pared 3 bases from V and 2 bases from J, leaving 19 bases between. CDR3: CASGFLPRETENYGYTF. Here the CDR3 DNA reads TGTGCTAGTGGTTTTCTCCCCCGGGAGACAGAGAACTATGGCTACACCTTC.

Here the CDR3 reads CASSSGQVDQPQHF. In DNA, the CDR3 is TGTGCCAGCAGCTCCGGACAGGTAGATCAGCCCCAGCATTTT. The V and J genes are TRBV6-6 and TRBJ1-5; the match to TRBD1 covers 7 bases. Trimming took 6 bases from V and 5 from J; bases not matched to a gene: 7. Germline CDR1 is MNHNY and CDR2 is SVGAGI (reference sequence). This CDR3 has 14 residues.

Only a few counts were recorded for this clonotype. The J gene is TRBJ2-5, the V gene TRBV6-5; no firm D call. Germline CDR1 is MNHEY and CDR2 is SVGAGI. The ends were cut back, 4 bases at V and 2 bases at J, with 11 bases in the middle. The CDR3 sequence is 14 residues long. CDR3 region: CASSSPRLQETQYF. CDR3 nucleotides: TGTGCCAGCAGTTCCCCGCGCTTACAAGAGACCCAGTACTTC.

The chain is built from TRBV10-3 and TRBJ1-6; D remains ambiguous. CDR1 is ENHRY and CDR2 is SYGVKD in the germline V gene. The CDR3 is made up of 14 amino acids. V was shortened by 6 bases and J by 0 bases, with 6 bases between the two germline ends. The CDR3 region is CAIRSGSYNSPLHF. DNA of the CDR3: TGTGCCATCAGGTCGGGCTCCTATAATTCACCCCTCCACTTT.

The V call is TRBV10-3, the J call TRBJ2-7; D is possibly TRBD1 (6 bases). This CDR3 has 13 amino acids. Germline CDR1 is ENHRY and CDR2 is SYGVKD. Trimming pared 6 bases from V and 3 bases from J, leaving 12 bases between. The CDR3 is CAIREAGDYEQYF. The CDR3 DNA sequence: TGTGCCATCAGGGAGGCAGGGGACTACGAGCAGTACTTC.

The genes are TRBV7-2 and TRBJ1-1; D perhaps matches TRBD1 (5 bases). The CDR3 loop spans 14 amino acids. The ends were cut back, 6 bases at V and 0 bases at J, with 11 bases in the middle. Per the germline V gene, CDR1 is SGHTA and CDR2 is FQGNSA. CDR3 protein: CASRIQGVNTEAFF. CDR3 DNA sequence: TGTGCCAGCAGGATCCAGGGAGTGAACACTGAAGCTTTCTTT.

The J gene is TRBJ2-7, the V gene TRBV12-3 or TRBV12-4; no definite D call. V was trimmed by 5 bases and J by 7 bases, leaving 27 bases between them. The CDR3 covers 17 residues. CDR3 DNA sequence: TGTGCCAGCAGTCCCCGTTCGGCCGGAAAGAGGTACAATGAGCAGTACTTC. Translation: CASSPRSAGKRYNEQYF.

This clonotype was counted between two and nine times. This sequence joins TRBV6-6 and TRBJ1-1; 9 positions match TRBD1. J lost 1 base, V lost 6 bases, and 3 bases had no gene match. The CDR3 has 14 amino acids. Germline V CDR1 and CDR2: MNHNY, SVGAGI (reference sequence). Written as DNA, the CDR3 is TGTGCCAGCAGCAAGGACAGGGGGAACACTGAAGCTTTCTTT. Protein sequence: CASSKDRGNTEAFF.

The chain combines TRBV4-2 with TRBJ1-6; no definite D call. In germline, CDR1 is LGHNA, CDR2 YNFKEQ. This CDR3 is 16 amino acids long. The ends were cut back, 0 bases at V and 5 bases at J, with 11 bases in the middle. For the CDR3, the DNA is TGTGCCAGCAGCCAAGATCCGGGTTTGGATAATTCACCCCTCCACTTT. It specifies CASSQDPGLDNSPLHF.

The V call is TRBV7-6, the J call TRBJ2-7; no clear D gene. The ends were cut back, 8 bases at V and 1 base at J, with 18 bases in the middle. Germline-derived CDR1 and CDR2 are SGHVS and FNYEAQ. The CDR3 loop spans 15 amino acids. The CDR3 protein is CASAVEDGRSYEQYF. In DNA form, the CDR3 reads TGTGCCAGCGCTGTCGAGGACGGCCGTTCCTACGAGCAGTACTTC. The full variable domain, rest sourced from reference TRBV7-6 and TRBJ2-7, is GAGVSQSPRYKVTKRGQDVALRCDPISGHVSLYWYRQALGQGPEFLTYFNYEAQQDKSGLPNDRFSAERPEGSISTLTIQRTEQRDSAMYRCASAVEDGRSYEQYFGPGTRLTVT.

This clonotype was picked up a small number of times. The rearrangement uses TRBV4-2 and TRBJ1-2; 8 bases map to TRBD1. Germline-derived CDR1 and CDR2 are LGHNA and YNFKEQ. Trimming cost V 0 bases and J 7 bases; bases outside gene matches: 13. The CDR3 is 17 amino acids. The CDR3 is CASSQEQTGTGRGGYTF. CDR3 nucleotides: TGTGCCAGCAGCCAAGAGCAGACTGGGACAGGTAGAGGTGGCTACACCTTC.

With respect to this clonotype: A read error is possible here, since a much larger clone lies one base away. The rearrangement links TRBV7-3 to TRBJ2-1; the D gene is possibly TRBD1 (5 bases). Germline CDR1 is SGHTA and CDR2 is FQGTGA. The CDR3 consists of 13 residues. The CDR3 region has the DNA TGTGCCGGCAGCTTAATGTGGGGCAGTGAGCAGTTCTTC. It specifies CAGSLMWGSEQFF.

V usage is TRBV12-3 or TRBV12-4 and J usage is TRBJ2-7; D is uncertain. V lost 6 bases and J 5 bases, leaving 8 bases between the germline ends. The CDR3 is made up of 11 amino acids. CDR3 sequence reads: CASRGSNEQYF. The DNA of the CDR3 is TGTGCCAGCAGGGGTTCAAACGAGCAGTACTTC.

This clonotype has a handful of counts. The gene calls are TRBV5-1 and TRBJ2-1, with 9 bases matching TRBD1. The germline V gene encodes CDR1 SGHRS and CDR2 YFSETQ. V dropped 0 bases and J dropped 7; count of bases not matched to a gene: 8. There are 16 residues in the CDR3. As DNA, the CDR3 is TGCGCCAGCAGCTTGGGCCCGGGACAGGGAATTAATGAGCAGTTCTTC. Its translation: CASSLGPGQGINEQFF.

J is TRBJ2-1 and V is TRBV20-1; 11 nucleotides align to TRBD2. Germline CDR1 reads DFQATT; CDR2 reads SNEGSKA (reference sequence). V shed 1 base and J 11 bases; nucleotides not matched to a gene: 7. This CDR3 comprises 14 residues. CDR3 in DNA: TGCAGTGCTAGAGGAGGGACTAGCGGTAGAAAGCAGTTCTTC. This sequence encodes CSARGGTSGRKQFF.